Listed here are 14 T cell receptor beta chains from one sample, sequenced in a study of T-cell memory formation after mild COVID-19. TCRdb re-derived calls from the 5' RACE reads in MiXCR, one entry per CDR3 protein. Of some 130,000 distinct CDR3 sequences listed, roughly 15% are singletons. The sequenced material came from PBMCs or a T cell subset sorted from them (not recorded which). The receptors were sampled from an adult woman who had mild COVID-19 (a few samples of this study predate the infection). Cell type and time point are not known.

This clonotype occurred a few times. The genes are TRBV12-3 or TRBV12-4 and TRBJ1-3, with TRBD1 matching 7 bases. J was trimmed by 8 bases and V by 3 bases; bases with no gene match: 13. The CDR3 is 16 residues long. For the CDR3, the DNA is TGTGCCAGCAGTTTTGGCGCTGGTCAGGGGGGTGACACCATATATTTT. This translates into CASSFGAGQGGDTIYF.

Worth noting for this clonotype: An end of the junction does not agree with germline; a read error may underlie this. The V gene is TRBV7-7, the J gene TRBJ1-3, with TRBD1 as a possible D gene (5 bases). This CDR3 has 15 residues. Germline CDR1 and CDR2: SSHAT and FNYEAQ (reference sequence). The CDR3, as DNA: TGTGCTAGCAGTCCGGACACCCACTCTGGAAACACCATATATTTT. Translation: CASSPDTHSGNTIYF.

The table lists this clonotype with many counts. The V and J genes are TRBV25-1 and TRBJ2-2, with a tentative D call TRBD2 (6 bases). Germline V gene lookup returns CDR1 MGHDK and CDR2 SYGVNS. The CDR3 has 16 residues. Trimming took off 3 bases at V and 5 bases at J, with 16 bases between the two ends. The CDR3 region is CASSEIAEGRTGELFF. The CDR3 DNA sequence: TGTGCCAGCAGTGAGATCGCGGAGGGGAGAACCGGGGAGCTGTTTTTT.

The chain uses TRBV24-1 and TRBJ2-5, with 9 bases aligning to TRBD2. The CDR3 is made up of 15 amino acids. The V gene end was trimmed by 3 bases and the J gene end by 2 bases; junction bases not matched to a gene: 3. Germline CDR1 is KGHDR and CDR2 is SFDVKD. In DNA form, the CDR3 reads TGTGCCACCAGTGATCGGACTAGCGCACAAGAGACCCAGTACTTC. Translating it yields CATSDRTSAQETQYF.

This sequence joins TRBV12-3 or TRBV12-4 and TRBJ2-5, with 8 bases that match TRBD2. The ends lost 5 bases at V and 1 base at J; junction bases unmatched: 6. The CDR3 runs 15 residues. CDR3 coding DNA: TGTGCCAGCAGTGGGCTAGCGGGCCCCCAAGAGACCCAGTACTTC. This sequence encodes CASSGLAGPQETQYF.

V and J are TRBV30 and TRBJ1-1, with D possibly being TRBD1 (5 bases). This CDR3 spans 14 amino acids. Deletions cut 0 bases from V and 6 bases from J, with 14 bases between. Per the germline V gene, CDR1 is GTSNPN and CDR2 is SVGIG (reference sequence). The CDR3 region is CAWSVGVRGSEAFF. In DNA, the CDR3 is TGTGCCTGGAGTGTAGGGGTAAGGGGTTCTGAAGCTTTCTTT.

In this sample, this clonotype turned up a few times. The chain carries TRBV29-1 and TRBJ2-1; D is possibly TRBD1 (6 bases). The germline V gene has CDR1 SQVTM and CDR2 ANQGSEA. This CDR3 is built from 13 residues. Trimming took 7 bases from V and 3 from J, leaving 13 bases between them. CDR3 coding DNA: TGCAGCGCTCGACAGGACAACTACAATGAGCAGTTCTTC. It encodes CSARQDNYNEQFF.

There are a few counts of this clonotype. The chain is built from TRBV12-3 or TRBV12-4 and TRBJ2-1; TRBD2 aligns across 16 bases. This CDR3 is 17 amino acids long. The ends lost 6 bases at V and 11 bases at J; junction bases unmatched: 13. CDR3 sequence: CASSPGTSGRGGSQQFF. CDR3 sequence (DNA): TGTGCCAGCAGCCCCGGGACTAGCGGGAGGGGAGGGTCCCAGCAGTTCTTC.

The chain is built from TRBV4-1 and TRBJ2-1; D possibly corresponds to TRBD2 (5 bases). The V gene's germline CDR1 is MGHRA and CDR2 YSYEKL. Trimming removed 6 bases at V and 7 bases at J, with 7 bases between. The CDR3 totals 11 residues. The CDR3 DNA reads as TGCGCCAGCAGTTGGAGGAATGAGCAGTTCTTC. This encodes CASSWRNEQFF.

This clonotype showed up just a few times. The chain combines TRBV27 with TRBJ2-1; TRBD2 aligns across 7 bases. The germline CDR1 and CDR2 sequences are MNHEY and SMNVEV (reference sequence). The J segment lost 13 bases and the V segment lost 8 bases, leaving 23 bases of the junction unmatched. The CDR3 length is 16 residues. CDR3 in DNA: TGTGCCAGCGGGATACCAGAGGGATTCGGACTAGACTACCAGTTCTTC. Translating gives CASGIPEGFGLDYQFF.

The gene calls are TRBV4-1 and TRBJ2-7; TRBD1 matches at 11 bases. V shed 4 bases, J shed 4 bases, and the junction held 6 bases outside the gene matches. Germline V lookup: CDR1 MGHRA, CDR2 YSYEKL. CDR3 size: 15 residues. The CDR3 loop is CASSPRTGGIYEQYF. The CDR3 nucleotides are TGCGCCAGCAGCCCCCGGACAGGGGGCATTTACGAGCAGTACTTC.

The chain carries TRBV4-2 and TRBJ2-1, with D perhaps TRBD1 (6 bases). CDR1 LGHNA and CDR2 YNFKEQ come from the germline V gene. This CDR3 is 14 amino acids long. V lost 6 bases and J lost 5, with 14 bases in between. The CDR3 region is CASSPRQANNEQFF. In nucleotides, the CDR3 is TGTGCCAGCAGTCCCCGACAGGCCAACAATGAGCAGTTCTTC.

This chain joins TRBV10-3 and TRBJ2-3; D is perhaps TRBD2 (5 bases). V gave up 0 bases and J gave up 3 bases, with 7 bases separating them. CDR1 and CDR2 from the germline V gene are ENHRY and SYGVKD. This CDR3 has 14 residues. The CDR3 bases are TGTGCCATCAGTGAGTCGACTACTACAGATACGCAGTATTTT. This encodes CAISESTTTDTQYF.

This clonotype showed up just a few times. This rearrangement joins TRBV5-6 to TRBJ2-5; 7 bases match TRBD2. Germline V lookup: CDR1 SGHDT, CDR2 YYEEEE. The CDR3 is 14 residues long. The ends lost 0 bases at V and 4 bases at J; junction bases unmatched: 3. The CDR3 loop reads CASSLVSSGETQYF. CDR3 in DNA: TGTGCCAGCAGCTTGGTGTCTAGCGGAGAGACCCAGTACTTC.